One and the same sample provided the 9 T cell receptor beta chains below, sequenced in a study of T cell responses to AZD1222 COVID-19 vaccine. The data were produced by immunoSEQ multiplex PCR, yet TCRdb's version contains in-frame clones alone and is incomplete. There are more than 110,000 clones in the sample; 90% occur only once, and about 3.5% lies in the top ten. This specimen consisted of peripheral blood, obtained on day 0 of AZD1222 vaccination. The receptors shown here come from an adult in good health.

The CDR3 nucleotides are TGCGCCAGCAGTCAACATGACCTGGGGATCAGCAATCAGCCCCAGCATTTT. Protein product: CASSQHDLGISNQPQHF. The rearrangement links TRBV23-1 to TRBJ1-5; D unresolved. TRBV23-1 is an open reading frame whose function is uncertain. CDR3 length: 17 amino acids. Trimming removed 2 bases at V and 1 base at J, with 15 bases between.

This chain connects TRBV14 to TRBJ1-2; 9 bases agree with TRBD1. V was clipped by 2 bases and J by 4 bases; unmatched bases: 5. The germline V gene encodes CDR1 SGHDN and CDR2 FVKESK. This CDR3 region has 15 residues. CDR3 in amino acids: CASSQLQGAGYGYTF. The CDR3 nucleotides are TGTGCCAGCAGCCAATTACAGGGGGCTGGCTATGGCTACACCTTC.

This chain links TRBV12-5 with TRBJ1-3; no definite D call. Trimming took 0 bases from V and 0 from J, leaving 12 bases between them. In germline, CDR1 is LGHNT, CDR2 FRNRAP. This CDR3 comprises 17 residues. In nucleotides, the CDR3 is TGTGCTAGTGGTTTGGTACTCGGACGCCTCTCTGGAAACACCATATATTTT. It specifies CASGLVLGRLSGNTIYF. The full variable domain, rest sourced from reference TRBV12-5 and TRBJ1-3, is DARVTQTPRHKVTEMGQEVTMRCQPILGHNTVFWYRQTMMQGLELLAYFRNRAPLDDSGMPKDRFSAEMPDATLATLKIQPSEPRDSAVYFCASGLVLGRLSGNTIYFGEGSWLTVV.

The chain is built from TRBV7-6 and TRBJ1-4, with D perhaps matching TRBD1 (5 bases). CDR1 and CDR2 (germline): SGHVS, FNYEAQ. The V and J ends lost 3 bases and 7 bases respectively, with 18 bases between them. There are 16 residues in the CDR3. The CDR3, as DNA: TGTGCCAGCAGCTTTGAACCTCAGGGCCGGAGTGAAAAACTGTTTTTT. Protein: CASSFEPQGRSEKLFF.

This rearrangement joins TRBV19 to TRBJ2-7; D could derive from TRBD1 or TRBD2 (5 bases each). This CDR3 is 15 amino acids long. V lost 2 bases and J lost 0, with 11 bases in between. Germline CDR1 reads LNHDA; CDR2 reads SQIVND (reference sequence). CDR3 nucleotides: TGTGCCAGTAGTATACAGCCAGGGAGCTCCTACGAGCAGTACTTC. Protein product: CASSIQPGSSYEQYF.

The chain combines TRBV18 with TRBJ1-2; D ambiguous. Germline CDR1 reads KGHSH; CDR2 reads LQKENI. The germline V and J ends were trimmed by 1 base and 8 bases, with 14 bases remaining between them. The CDR3 consists of 14 residues. The CDR3 coding sequence is TGTGCCAGCTCACCACTCGCGCAAAGTGGAGGCTACACCTTC. Amino acid sequence: CASSPLAQSGGYTF.

The rearrangement joins TRBV29-1 to TRBJ1-4; weak D call: TRBD1 (5 bases). CDR1 and CDR2 (germline): SQVTM, ANQGSEA. This CDR3 is 11 amino acids long. Trimming removed 2 bases at V and 7 bases at J, with 5 bases between. CDR3 DNA sequence: TGCAGCGTTGAAACAGGTGAAAAACTGTTTTTT. Translation gives CSVETGEKLFF.

This rearrangement joins TRBV9 to TRBJ2-2, with a tentative D call TRBD2 (6 bases). The CDR3 runs to 15 residues. The V and J ends lost 4 bases and 6 bases respectively, with 16 bases between them. Germline-derived CDR1 and CDR2 are SGDLS and YYNGEE. The CDR3 here is CASSFIGGRAGELFF. CDR3 DNA: TGTGCCAGCAGCTTTATCGGGGGTAGAGCCGGGGAGCTGTTTTTT.

The rearrangement uses TRBV2 and TRBJ1-2; D unresolved. The V and J ends lost 7 bases and 3 bases respectively, with 12 bases between them. The CDR3 runs 13 residues. CDR1 is SNHLY, CDR2 FYNNEI, per germline. The CDR3 here is CASTPFRYYGYTF. DNA of the CDR3: TGTGCCAGCACCCCGTTCAGATACTATGGCTACACCTTC.